Below, 18 T cell receptor beta chains from the same sample are listed, as sequenced in a study of cytomegalovirus exposure and HLA in healthy donors (dated by TCRdb to between 2016 and 2019). Library construction relied on the immunoSEQ multiplex PCR assay. The multiplex PCR relied on a mix of 60 forward primers for TCR Vbeta segments and 13 reverse primers for TCR Jbeta segments. TCRdb took this table from immuneACCESS and kept in-frame rearrangements with V and J called. Such tables lack part of the clones; where checked against another copy, unresolved V genes explain under half of the gap, and the rest is unexplained. The sample data list about 200,000 clones, and about 79% of these were observed just once. Around 2% of the sample goes to the ten largest clones. The sequenced sample consisted of PBMCs. The receptors derive from a man between 18 and 29 years old in good health and CMV-seronegative.

This clone showed up just a few times. The rearrangement joins TRBV4-3 to TRBJ2-2; perhaps TRBD2 as D (6 bases). V lost 4 bases to trimming and J lost 2 bases, with 20 bases between them. Germline V gene data show CDR1 as LGHNA and CDR2 as YSLEER. The CDR3 spans 18 residues. The CDR3 sequence is CASSRSSGADVNTGELFF. Here the CDR3 DNA reads TGCGCCAGCAGCCGATCCTCGGGAGCGGACGTAAACACCGGGGAGCTGTTTTTT.

CDR3 region: CASANRASEQFF. The CDR3 region has the DNA TGTGCCAGCGCAAACAGGGCGAGTGAGCAGTTCTTC. The chain employs TRBV7-3 and TRBJ2-1; D might be TRBD1 (6 bases). CDR3 size: 12 residues. CDR1 is SGHTA and CDR2 is FQGTGA in the germline V gene. The V and J ends lost 8 bases and 9 bases respectively, with 14 bases between them.

This chain uses TRBV18 with TRBJ2-1; the match to TRBD2 covers 8 bases. The V and J ends lost 6 bases and 10 bases, in that order; junction bases with no gene match: 11. The germline CDR1 and CDR2 sequences are KGHSH and LQKENI. The CDR3 extends over 14 amino acids. The CDR3 sequence: CASSPGGAGHEQFF. The CDR3, as DNA: TGTGCCAGCTCCCCCGGGGGGGCCGGCCACGAGCAGTTCTTC.

The chain has TRBV30 and TRBJ2-1; D is perhaps TRBD1 (6 bases). Per germline, CDR1 GTSNPN and CDR2 SVGIG (reference sequence). The CDR3 contains 11 residues. V lost 5 bases to trimming and J lost 10 bases, with 12 bases between them. Here the CDR3 DNA reads TGTGCCTGGGGGTTGAGGGGGGAGCAGTTCTTC. Protein sequence: CAWGLRGEQFF.

The chain uses TRBV5-6 and TRBJ1-4, with D hard to call. The CDR3 sequence is 15 residues long. Germline V lookup: CDR1 SGHDT, CDR2 YYEEEE. Trimming took off 0 bases at V and 8 bases at J, with 14 bases between the two ends. In nucleotides, the CDR3 is TGTGCCAGCAGCTTGGAAGGTCCCCGCGGGGAAAAACTGTTTTTT. Translated, it gives CASSLEGPRGEKLFF. The full variable domain, its missing parts supplied by reference TRBV5-6 and TRBJ1-4, is DAGVTQSPTHLIKTRGQQVTLRCSPKSGHDTVSWYQQALGQGPQFIFQYYEEEERQRGNFPDRFSGHQFPNYSSELNVNALLLGDSALYLCASSLEGPRGEKLFFGSGTQLSVL.

The V gene is TRBV7-8, the J gene TRBJ1-1; 7 nucleotides align to TRBD1. The V segment lost 5 bases and the J segment 10 bases; nucleotides outside the gene matches: 10. From germline, CDR1 is SGHVS and CDR2 FQNEAQ. There are 13 residues in the CDR3. CDR3 sequence: CASSGPGQLRAFF. CDR3 DNA sequence: TGTGCCAGCAGCGGACCGGGACAGTTGAGAGCTTTCTTT.

This rearrangement joins TRBV28 to TRBJ1-6; a weak D match, TRBD1 (5 bases). The ends were cut back, 10 bases at V and 0 bases at J, with 13 bases in the middle. This CDR3 has 15 residues. Germline lookup yields CDR1 MDHEN and CDR2 SYDVKM. The CDR3 DNA is TGTGCCACCACAGGAGGGCTCTCCTATAATTCACCCCTCCACTTT. Translation: CATTGGLSYNSPLHF.

The rearrangement joins TRBV2 to TRBJ2-7; TRBD2 matches 9 bases. Germline-derived CDR1 and CDR2 are SNHLY and FYNNEI. The CDR3 loop spans 14 amino acids. Trimming took 3 bases from V and 4 from J; bases not matched to a gene: 4. CDR3 in DNA: TGTGCCAGCAGTGAGGCTAGCGGGAAATACGAGCAGTACTTC. It encodes CASSEASGKYEQYF.

This clone was detected a few times. The chain is built from TRBV5-1 and TRBJ2-7; 8 bases map to TRBD1. CDR1 is SGHRS and CDR2 is YFSETQ in the germline V gene. The CDR3 is 16 residues long. The ends lost 4 bases at V and 2 bases at J; junction bases unmatched: 11. CDR3 sequence (DNA): TGCGCCAGCAGCCTTGGACAGGGATCCTTCCCCTACGAGCAGTACTTC. Its translation is CASSLGQGSFPYEQYF.

V gene TRBV6-5 combines with J gene TRBJ1-4; D may be TRBD1 (6 bases). Germline CDR1 MNHEY, CDR2 SVGAGI. This CDR3 comprises 14 residues. Trimming removed 2 bases from V and 2 bases from J, with 6 bases in between. In DNA form, the CDR3 reads TGTGCCAGCAGTTACGGGGGCACTAATGAAAAACTGTTTTTT. It codes for CASSYGGTNEKLFF.

V gene TRBV10-3 combines with J gene TRBJ2-6; D not resolved. The CDR3 has 13 amino acids. Germline V gene data show CDR1 as ENHRY and CDR2 as SYGVKD. Deletions cut 10 bases from V and 0 bases from J, with 7 bases between. CDR3 residues: CATESSGANVLTF. In nucleotides, the CDR3 is TGTGCCACCGAGAGCTCTGGGGCCAACGTCCTGACTTTC.

In its sample, this clone was seen a few times. The J gene is TRBJ2-2, the V gene TRBV9; 10 nucleotides line up with TRBD1. J gave up 3 bases and V 3 bases, and 2 bases lay outside the gene matches. The V gene's germline CDR1 is SGDLS and CDR2 YYNGEE. The CDR3 is 15 residues long. CDR3 DNA: TGTGCCAGCAGCGGACAGGGGGCGGACACCGGGGAGCTGTTTTTT. Its protein product is CASSGQGADTGELFF.

The CDR3 DNA reads as TGTGCCAGCAGCTTACTGGACAGGCCCCCTGGCTACGAGCAGTACTTC. This sequence encodes CASSLLDRPPGYEQYF. The chain employs TRBV7-8 and TRBJ2-7; 7 nucleotides agree with TRBD1. V gave up 2 bases and J gave up 3 bases; unmatched junction bases: 10. CDR3 length: 16 residues. CDR1 is SGHVS, CDR2 FQNEAQ, per germline.

The chain is built from TRBV19 and TRBJ1-2; D is undetermined. The length of the CDR3 is 15 residues. Trimming took 1 base from V and 8 from J, leaving 17 bases between them. Germline CDR1 and CDR2: LNHDA and SQIVND (reference sequence). CDR3 in DNA: TGTGCCAGTAGTATAGGGGTACAGCCTGGAGGGGGCTACACCTTC. This sequence encodes CASSIGVQPGGGYTF. The variable domain in full, completed from reference TRBV19 and TRBJ1-2, reads DGGITQSPKYLFRKEGQNVTLSCEQNLNHDAMYWYRQDPGQGLRLIYYSQIVNDFQKGDIAEGYSVSREKKESFPLTVTSAQKNPTAFYLCASSIGVQPGGGYTFGSGTRLTVV.

The chain combines TRBV7-6 with TRBJ2-3, with D possibly TRBD1 on 6 matching bases. Trimming stripped 2 bases from V and 4 bases from J, with 13 bases between. In germline, CDR1 is SGHVS, CDR2 FNYEAQ. CDR3 length: 15 amino acids. The CDR3 is CASSLTWQGPDTQYF. The CDR3, as DNA: TGTGCCAGCAGCTTAACCTGGCAGGGGCCAGATACGCAGTATTTT.

The chain couples TRBV5-1 to TRBJ2-2; 11 nucleotides line up with TRBD2. The J segment lost 2 bases and the V segment lost 0 bases, leaving 9 bases of the junction unmatched. Germline V gene lookup returns CDR1 SGHRS and CDR2 YFSETQ. The CDR3 is made up of 19 amino acids. Written as DNA, the CDR3 is TGCGCCAGCAGCTTGGCCGGGACTAGCGGATTCAGAAACACCGGGGAGCTGTTTTTT. As protein: CASSLAGTSGFRNTGELFF.

V gene TRBV5-1 combines with J gene TRBJ2-7; D possibly corresponds to TRBD1 (6 bases). Trimming removed 2 bases at V and 8 bases at J, with 23 bases between. Germline assignment: CDR1 SGHRS and CDR2 YFSETQ. The CDR3 covers 16 residues. The CDR3 protein is CASSLNRDTHLLKQYF. As DNA, the CDR3 is TGCGCCAGCAGCTTAAACCGGGACACCCATTTGTTGAAGCAGTACTTC.

The CDR3 DNA reads as TGTGCCAGCAGCTTAGGTCTTGCGGGGGACACAGATACGCAGTATTTT. This codes for CASSLGLAGDTDTQYF. V and J are TRBV11-3 and TRBJ2-3, with 7 bases that match TRBD2. This CDR3 is 16 amino acids long. Germline assignment: CDR1 SGHNT and CDR2 YENEEA. Trimming took 1 base from V and 2 from J; bases not matched to a gene: 6.